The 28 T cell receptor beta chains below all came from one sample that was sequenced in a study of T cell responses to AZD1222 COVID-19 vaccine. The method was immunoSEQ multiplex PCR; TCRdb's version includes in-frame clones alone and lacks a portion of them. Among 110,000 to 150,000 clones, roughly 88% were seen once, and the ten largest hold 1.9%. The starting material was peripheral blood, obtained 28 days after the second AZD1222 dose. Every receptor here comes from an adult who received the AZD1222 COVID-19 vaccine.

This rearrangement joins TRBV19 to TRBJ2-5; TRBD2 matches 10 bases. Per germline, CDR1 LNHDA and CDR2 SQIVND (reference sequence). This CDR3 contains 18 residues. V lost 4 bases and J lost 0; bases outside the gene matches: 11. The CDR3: CASSTQGTSEPYQETQYF. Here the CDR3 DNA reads TGTGCCAGTAGTACCCAAGGGACTAGCGAGCCGTACCAAGAGACCCAGTACTTC.

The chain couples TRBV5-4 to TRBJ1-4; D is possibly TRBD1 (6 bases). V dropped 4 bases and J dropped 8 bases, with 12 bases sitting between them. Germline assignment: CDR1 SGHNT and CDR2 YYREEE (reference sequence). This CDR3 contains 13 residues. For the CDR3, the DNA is TGTGCCAGCAGCGATTACACAGGGGAAAAACTGTTTTTT. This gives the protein CASSDYTGEKLFF.

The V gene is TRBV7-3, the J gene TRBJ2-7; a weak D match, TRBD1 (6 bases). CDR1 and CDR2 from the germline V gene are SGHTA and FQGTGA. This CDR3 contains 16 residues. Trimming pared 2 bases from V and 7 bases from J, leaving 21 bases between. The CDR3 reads CASSLLSLRRGQEQYF. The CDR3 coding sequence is TGTGCCAGCAGCTTACTTTCCCTCCGCAGGGGTCAGGAGCAGTACTTC.

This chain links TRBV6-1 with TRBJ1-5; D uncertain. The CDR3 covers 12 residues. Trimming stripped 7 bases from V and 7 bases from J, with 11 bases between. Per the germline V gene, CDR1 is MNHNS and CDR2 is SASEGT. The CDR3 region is CASTEDRQPQHF. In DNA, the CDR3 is TGTGCCAGCACCGAGGACCGGCAGCCCCAGCATTTT.

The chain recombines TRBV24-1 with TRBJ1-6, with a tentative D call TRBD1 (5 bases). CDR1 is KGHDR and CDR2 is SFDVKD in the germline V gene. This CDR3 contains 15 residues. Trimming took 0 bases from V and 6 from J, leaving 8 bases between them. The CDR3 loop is CATSDLMGLNSPLHF. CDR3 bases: TGTGCCACCAGTGATTTGATGGGGCTTAATTCACCCCTCCACTTT.

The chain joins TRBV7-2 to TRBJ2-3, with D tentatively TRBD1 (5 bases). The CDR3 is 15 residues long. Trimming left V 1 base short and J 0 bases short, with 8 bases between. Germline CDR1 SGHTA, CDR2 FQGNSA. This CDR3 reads CASSLEWGSTDTQYF. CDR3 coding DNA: TGTGCCAGCAGCTTAGAATGGGGCAGCACAGATACGCAGTATTTT.

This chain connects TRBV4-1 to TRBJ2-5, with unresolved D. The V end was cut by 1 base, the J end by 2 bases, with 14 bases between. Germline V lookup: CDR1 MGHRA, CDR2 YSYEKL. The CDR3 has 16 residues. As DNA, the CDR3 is TGCGCCAGCAGCCAAGGTCAAGGTCCCCTTCAAGAGACCCAGTACTTC. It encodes CASSQGQGPLQETQYF.

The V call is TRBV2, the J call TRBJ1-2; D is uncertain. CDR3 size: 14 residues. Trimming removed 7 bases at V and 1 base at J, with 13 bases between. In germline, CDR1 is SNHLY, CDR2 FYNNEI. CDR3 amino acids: CASMEASYNYGYTF. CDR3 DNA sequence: TGTGCCAGCATGGAGGCCAGCTATAACTATGGCTACACCTTC.

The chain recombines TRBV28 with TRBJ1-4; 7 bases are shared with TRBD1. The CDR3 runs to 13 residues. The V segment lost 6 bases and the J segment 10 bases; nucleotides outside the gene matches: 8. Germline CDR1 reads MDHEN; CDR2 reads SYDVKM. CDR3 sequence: CASSLDRDGKLFF. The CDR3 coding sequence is TGTGCCAGCAGCCTCGACAGGGACGGAAAACTGTTTTTT.

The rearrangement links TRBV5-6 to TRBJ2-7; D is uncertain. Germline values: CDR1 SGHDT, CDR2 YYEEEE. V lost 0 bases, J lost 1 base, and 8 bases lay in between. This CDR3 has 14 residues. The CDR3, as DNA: TGTGCCAGCAGCTTGGATAGGGCTTCCTACGAGCAGTACTTC. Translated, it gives CASSLDRASYEQYF.

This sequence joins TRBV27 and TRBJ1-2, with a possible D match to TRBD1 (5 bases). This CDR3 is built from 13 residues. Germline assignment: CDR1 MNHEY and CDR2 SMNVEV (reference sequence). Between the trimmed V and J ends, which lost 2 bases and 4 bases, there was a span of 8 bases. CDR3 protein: CASSLGRAYGYTF. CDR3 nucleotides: TGTGCCAGCAGTTTAGGCAGGGCCTATGGCTACACCTTC.

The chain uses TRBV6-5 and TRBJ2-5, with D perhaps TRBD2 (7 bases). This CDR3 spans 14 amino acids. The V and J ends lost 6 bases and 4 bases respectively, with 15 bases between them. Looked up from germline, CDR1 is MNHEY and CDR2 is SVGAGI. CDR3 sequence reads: CASRLTGRGETQYF. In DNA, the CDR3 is TGTGCCAGCAGACTAACAGGGAGGGGAGAGACCCAGTACTTC.

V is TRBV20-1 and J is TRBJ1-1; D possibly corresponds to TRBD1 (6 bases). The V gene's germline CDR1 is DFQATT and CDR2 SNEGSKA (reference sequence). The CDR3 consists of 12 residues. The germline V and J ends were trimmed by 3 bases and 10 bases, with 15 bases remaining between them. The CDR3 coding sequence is TGCAGTGCTAGTGAAGAGGGGGTCTCAGCTTTCTTT. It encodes CSASEEGVSAFF.

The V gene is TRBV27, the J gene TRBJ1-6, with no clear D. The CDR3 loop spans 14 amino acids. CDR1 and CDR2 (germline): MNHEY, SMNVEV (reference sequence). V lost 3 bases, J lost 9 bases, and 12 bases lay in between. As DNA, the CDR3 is TGTGCCAGCAGTTTCCGGCAGATCCCTTCACCCCTCCACTTT. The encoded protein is CASSFRQIPSPLHF.

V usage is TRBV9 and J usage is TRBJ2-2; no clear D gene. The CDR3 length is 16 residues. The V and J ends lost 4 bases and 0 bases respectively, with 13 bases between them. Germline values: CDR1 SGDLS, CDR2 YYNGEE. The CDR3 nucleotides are TGTGCCAGCAGCTTGGCGGACGGCCCGAACACCGGGGAGCTGTTTTTT. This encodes CASSLADGPNTGELFF.

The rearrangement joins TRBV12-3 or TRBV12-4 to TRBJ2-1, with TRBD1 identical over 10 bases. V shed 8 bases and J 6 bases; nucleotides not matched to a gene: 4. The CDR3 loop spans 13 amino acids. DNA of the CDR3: TGTGCCAGCCGGGACAGGGGTTTCAATGAGCAGTTCTTC. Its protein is CASRDRGFNEQFF.

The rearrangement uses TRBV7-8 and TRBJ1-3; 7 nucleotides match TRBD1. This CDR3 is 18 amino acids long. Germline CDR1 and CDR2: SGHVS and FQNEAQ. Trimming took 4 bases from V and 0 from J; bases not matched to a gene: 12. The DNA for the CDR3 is TGTGCCAGCAGCTACGTGAGGGGGCCCTCGAGCTCTGGAAACACCATATATTTT. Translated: CASSYVRGPSSSGNTIYF.

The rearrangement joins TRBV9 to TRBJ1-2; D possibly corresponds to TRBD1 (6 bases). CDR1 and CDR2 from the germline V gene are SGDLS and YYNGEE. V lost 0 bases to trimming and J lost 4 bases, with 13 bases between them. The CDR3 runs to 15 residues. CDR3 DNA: TGTGCCAGCAGCGTAGCCCAGGGGTTGCGCTATGGCTACACCTTC. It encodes CASSVAQGLRYGYTF.

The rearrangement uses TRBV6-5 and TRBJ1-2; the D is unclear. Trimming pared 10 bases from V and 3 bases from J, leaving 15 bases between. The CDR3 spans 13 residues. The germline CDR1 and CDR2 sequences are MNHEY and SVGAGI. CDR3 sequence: CATQIQRDYGYTF. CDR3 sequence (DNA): TGTGCCACCCAAATCCAGAGAGACTATGGCTACACCTTC.

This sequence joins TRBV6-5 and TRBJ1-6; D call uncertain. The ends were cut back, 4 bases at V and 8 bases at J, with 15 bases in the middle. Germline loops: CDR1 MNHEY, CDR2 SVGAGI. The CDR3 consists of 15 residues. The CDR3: CASSWSDLEDSPLHF. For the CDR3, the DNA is TGTGCCAGCAGTTGGTCGGACCTCGAGGATTCACCCCTCCACTTT.

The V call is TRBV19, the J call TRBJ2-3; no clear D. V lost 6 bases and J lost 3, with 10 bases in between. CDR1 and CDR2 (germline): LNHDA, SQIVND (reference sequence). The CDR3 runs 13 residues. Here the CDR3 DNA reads TGTGCCAGTAGCCCTACAAAGACAGATACGCAGTATTTT. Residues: CASSPTKTDTQYF.

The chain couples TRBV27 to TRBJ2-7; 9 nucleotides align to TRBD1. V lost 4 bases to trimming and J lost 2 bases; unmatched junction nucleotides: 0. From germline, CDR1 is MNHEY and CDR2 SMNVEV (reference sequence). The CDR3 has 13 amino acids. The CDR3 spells CASSWTGAYEQYF. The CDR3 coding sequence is TGTGCCAGCAGTTGGACAGGGGCCTACGAGCAGTACTTC.

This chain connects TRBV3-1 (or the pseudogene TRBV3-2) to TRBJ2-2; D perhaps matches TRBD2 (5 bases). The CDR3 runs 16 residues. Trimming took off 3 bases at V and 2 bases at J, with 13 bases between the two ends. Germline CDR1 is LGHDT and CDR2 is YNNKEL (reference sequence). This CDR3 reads CASSHLMGANTGELFF. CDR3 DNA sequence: TGTGCCAGCAGCCACCTCATGGGAGCTAACACCGGGGAGCTGTTTTTT.

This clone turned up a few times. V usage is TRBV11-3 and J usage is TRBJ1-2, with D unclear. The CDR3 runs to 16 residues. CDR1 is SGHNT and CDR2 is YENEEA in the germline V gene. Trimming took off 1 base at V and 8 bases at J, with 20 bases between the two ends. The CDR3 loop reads CASSLGRRAPKGGYTF. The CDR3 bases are TGTGCCAGCAGCTTAGGTCGGAGGGCGCCAAAGGGAGGCTACACCTTC.

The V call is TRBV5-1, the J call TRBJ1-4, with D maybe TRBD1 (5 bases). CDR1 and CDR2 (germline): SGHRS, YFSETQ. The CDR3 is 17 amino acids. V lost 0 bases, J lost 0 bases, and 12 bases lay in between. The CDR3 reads CASSLDPQGATNEKLFF. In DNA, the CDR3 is TGCGCCAGCAGCTTGGATCCCCAGGGAGCAACTAATGAAAAACTGTTTTTT. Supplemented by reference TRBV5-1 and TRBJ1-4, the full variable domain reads KAGVTQTPRYLIKTRGQQVTLSCSPISGHRSVSWYQQTPGQGLQFLFEYFSETQRNKGNFPGRFSGRQFSNSRSEMNVSTLELGDSALYLCASSLDPQGATNEKLFFGSGTQLSVL.

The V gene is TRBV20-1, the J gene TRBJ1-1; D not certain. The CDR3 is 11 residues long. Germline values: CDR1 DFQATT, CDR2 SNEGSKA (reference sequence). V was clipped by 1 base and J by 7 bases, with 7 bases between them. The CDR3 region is CSARAKGEAFF. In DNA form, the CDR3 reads TGCAGTGCTAGAGCCAAAGGTGAAGCTTTCTTT.

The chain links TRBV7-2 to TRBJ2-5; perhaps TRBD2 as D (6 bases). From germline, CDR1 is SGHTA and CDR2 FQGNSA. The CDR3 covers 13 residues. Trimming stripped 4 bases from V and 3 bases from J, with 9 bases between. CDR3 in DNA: TGTGCCAGCAGCTGGGGCGGGGAAGAGACCCAGTACTTC. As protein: CASSWGGEETQYF.

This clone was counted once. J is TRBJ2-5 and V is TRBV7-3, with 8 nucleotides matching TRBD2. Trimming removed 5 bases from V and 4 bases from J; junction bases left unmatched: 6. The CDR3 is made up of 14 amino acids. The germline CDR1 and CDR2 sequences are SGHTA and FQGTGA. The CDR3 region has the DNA TGTGCCAGCAGCCGGTCTGGGACTAGAGAGACCCAGTACTTC. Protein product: CASSRSGTRETQYF. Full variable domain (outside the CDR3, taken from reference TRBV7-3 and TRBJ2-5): GAGVSQTPSNKVTEKGKYVELRCDPISGHTALYWYRQSLGQGPEFLIYFQGTGAADDSGLPNDRFFAVRPEGSVSTLKIQRTERGDSAVYLCASSRSGTRETQYFGPGTRLLVL.